The entry below gives a single T cell receptor (beta chain) sequence along with its context. Antigen unknown. Clones were sequenced by immunoSEQ multiplex PCR, and TCRdb holds only the in-frame ones, with some missing. Of some 120,000 clones listed, 90% to 95% were seen once; the top ten hold 0.02% to 0.03%. During corrective heart surgery, resections were taken, and the thymus tissue came from them. The donors were infants in Finland with congenital heart defects, otherwise immunologically healthy. The sample belongs to a study of human thymus T cells. Overall study findings and caveats: Gene usage for V and J segments appeared biased in thymic and blood repertoires. There were highly overlapping thymic repertoires among unrelated individuals, as related research reported.

Trimming at V came to 1 base and at J to 2 bases, leaving 13 bases not matched to a gene. CDR1 is MNHNS and CDR2 is SASEGT in the germline V gene. There are 20 residues in the CDR3. The sequence derives from a boy under two years old with a congenital heart defect but otherwise immunologically healthy. The genes are TRBV6-1 and TRBJ1-4, with 10 bases that match TRBD1. The material sequenced was thymus tissue. This chain's CDR3 is CASSEDQDRGSQQTNEKLFF. CDR3 DNA: TGTGCCAGCAGTGAAGATCAGGACAGGGGGTCCCAGCAGACTAATGAAAAACTGTTTTTT.